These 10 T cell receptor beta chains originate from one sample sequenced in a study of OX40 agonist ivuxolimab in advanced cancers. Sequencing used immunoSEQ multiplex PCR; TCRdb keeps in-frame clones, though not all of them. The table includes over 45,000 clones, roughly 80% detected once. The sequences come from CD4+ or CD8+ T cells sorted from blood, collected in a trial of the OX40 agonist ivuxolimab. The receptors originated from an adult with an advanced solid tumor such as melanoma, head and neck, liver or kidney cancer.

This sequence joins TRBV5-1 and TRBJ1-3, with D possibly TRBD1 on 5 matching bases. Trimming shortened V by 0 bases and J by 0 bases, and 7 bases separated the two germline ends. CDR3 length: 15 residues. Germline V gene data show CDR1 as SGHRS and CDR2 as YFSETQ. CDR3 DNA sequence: TGCGCCAGCAGCTTGGCCGGGACCTCTGGAAACACCATATATTTT. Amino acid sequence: CASSLAGTSGNTIYF.

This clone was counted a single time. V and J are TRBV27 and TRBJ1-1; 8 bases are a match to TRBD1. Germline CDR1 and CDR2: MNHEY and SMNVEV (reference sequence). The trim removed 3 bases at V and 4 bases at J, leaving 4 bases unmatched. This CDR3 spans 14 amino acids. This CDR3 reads CASSFQTGGTEAFF. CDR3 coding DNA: TGTGCCAGCAGTTTTCAAACAGGGGGCACTGAAGCTTTCTTT.

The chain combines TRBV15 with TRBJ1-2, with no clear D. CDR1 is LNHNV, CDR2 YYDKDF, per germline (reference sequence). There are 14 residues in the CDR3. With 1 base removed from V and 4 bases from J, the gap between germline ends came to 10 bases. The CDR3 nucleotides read TGTGCCACCAGCAGAGTAGAGCCCGGCTATGGCTACACCTTC. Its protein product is CATSRVEPGYGYTF. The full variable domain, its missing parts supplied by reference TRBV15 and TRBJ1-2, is DAMVIQNPRYQVTQFGKPVTLSCSQTLNHNVMYWYQQKSSQAPKLLFHYYDKDFNNEADTPDNFQSRRPNTSFCFLDIRSPGLGDTAMYLCATSRVEPGYGYTFGSGTRLTVV.

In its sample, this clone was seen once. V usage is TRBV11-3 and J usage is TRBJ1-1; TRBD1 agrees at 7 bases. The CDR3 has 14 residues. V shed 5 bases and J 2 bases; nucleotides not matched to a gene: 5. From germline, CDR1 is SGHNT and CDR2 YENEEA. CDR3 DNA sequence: TGTGCCAGCAGCCACCCAGGGGGAAACACTGAAGCTTTCTTT. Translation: CASSHPGGNTEAFF. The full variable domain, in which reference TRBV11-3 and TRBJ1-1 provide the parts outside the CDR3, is EAGVVQSPRYKIIEKKQPVAFWCNPISGHNTLYWYLQNLGQGPELLIRYENEEAVDDSQLPKDRFSAERLKGVDSTLKIQPAELGDSAVYLCASSHPGGNTEAFFGQGTRLTVV.

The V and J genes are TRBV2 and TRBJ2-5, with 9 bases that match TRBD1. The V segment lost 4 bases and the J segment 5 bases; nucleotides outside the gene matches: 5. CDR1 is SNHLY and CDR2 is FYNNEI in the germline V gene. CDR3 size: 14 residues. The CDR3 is CASSARTGVETQYF. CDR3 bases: TGTGCCAGCAGTGCGAGGACAGGGGTGGAGACCCAGTACTTC.

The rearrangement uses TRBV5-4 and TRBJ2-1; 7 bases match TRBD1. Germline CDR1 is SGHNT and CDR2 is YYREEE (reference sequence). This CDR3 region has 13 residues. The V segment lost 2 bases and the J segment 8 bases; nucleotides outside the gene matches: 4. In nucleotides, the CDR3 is TGTGCCAGCAGCTTCAGACAGGGCTATGAGCAGTTCTTC. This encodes CASSFRQGYEQFF.

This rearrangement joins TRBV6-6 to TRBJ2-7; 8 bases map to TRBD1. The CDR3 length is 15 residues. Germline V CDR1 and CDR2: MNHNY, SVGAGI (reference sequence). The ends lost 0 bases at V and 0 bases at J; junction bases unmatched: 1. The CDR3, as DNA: TGTGCCAGCAGTTACTCAACAGGGGGCTCCTACGAGCAGTACTTC. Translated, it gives CASSYSTGGSYEQYF.

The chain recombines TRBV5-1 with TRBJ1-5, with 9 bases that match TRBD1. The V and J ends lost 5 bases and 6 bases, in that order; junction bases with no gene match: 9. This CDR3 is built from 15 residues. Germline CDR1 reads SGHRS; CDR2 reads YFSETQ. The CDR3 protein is CASSQQGAKGQPQHF. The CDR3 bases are TGCGCCAGCAGTCAACAGGGGGCGAAAGGTCAGCCCCAGCATTTT.

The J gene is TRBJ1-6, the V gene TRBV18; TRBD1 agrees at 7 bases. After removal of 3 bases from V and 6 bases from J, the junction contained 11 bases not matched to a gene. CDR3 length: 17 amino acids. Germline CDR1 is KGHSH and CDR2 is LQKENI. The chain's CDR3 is CASSPSLSGGSNSPLHF. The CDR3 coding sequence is TGTGCCAGCTCACCGTCTCTGTCAGGGGGGAGTAATTCACCCCTCCACTTT.

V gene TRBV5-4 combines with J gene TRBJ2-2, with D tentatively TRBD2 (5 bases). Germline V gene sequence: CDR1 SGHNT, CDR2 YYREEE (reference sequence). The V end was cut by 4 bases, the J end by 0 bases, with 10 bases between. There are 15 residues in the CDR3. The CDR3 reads CASSNLGANTGELFF. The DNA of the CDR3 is TGTGCCAGCAGCAACCTCGGGGCGAACACCGGGGAGCTGTTTTTT.